Below, 28 T cell receptor beta chains from the same sample are listed, as sequenced in a study of cytomegalovirus exposure and HLA in healthy donors. Sequenced by immunoSEQ multiplex PCR; TCRdb stores in-frame clones only, minus some. The data contain approximately 260,000 clones, approximately 86% of them singletons. Sequenced material: PBMCs. The receptors here all came from a woman between 18 and 29 years old in good health and CMV-seronegative.

The chain carries TRBV7-2 and TRBJ2-7; 8 nucleotides match TRBD1. V dropped 4 bases and J dropped 4; count of bases not matched to a gene: 3. Per the germline V gene, CDR1 is SGHTA and CDR2 is FQGNSA. This CDR3 region has 13 residues. The DNA of the CDR3 is TGTGCCAGCAGCTCCGGGACAGGTTACGAGCAGTACTTC. This translates into CASSSGTGYEQYF. Full variable domain (outside the CDR3, taken from reference TRBV7-2 and TRBJ2-7): GAGVSQSPSNKVTEKGKDVELRCDPISGHTALYWYRQSLGQGLEFLIYFQGNSAPDKSGLPSDRFSAERTGGSVSTLTIQRTQQEDSAVYLCASSSGTGYEQYFGPGTRLTVT.

The chain is built from TRBV5-1 and TRBJ1-1; D is ambiguous. Germline values: CDR1 SGHRS, CDR2 YFSETQ. There are 15 residues in the CDR3. Trimming left V 4 bases short and J 4 bases short, with 17 bases between. This chain's CDR3 is CASSPHADWGTEAFF. CDR3 coding DNA: TGCGCCAGCAGCCCTCACGCGGACTGGGGCACTGAAGCTTTCTTT.

This clone is a singleton in its sample. The chain is built from TRBV4-3 and TRBJ2-7, with D hard to call. V was shortened by 0 bases and J by 5 bases, with 17 bases between the two germline ends. CDR1 is LGHNA, CDR2 YSLEER, per germline. The CDR3 runs to 16 residues. CDR3 sequence: CASSQEGSRVWNEQYF. CDR3 nucleotides: TGCGCCAGCAGCCAAGAAGGCAGTCGGGTCTGGAACGAGCAGTACTTC.

The chain combines TRBV9 with TRBJ2-3, with 9 positions matching TRBD2. Per germline, CDR1 SGDLS and CDR2 YYNGEE. The junction had 12 bases not matched to a gene; V was cut back by 4 bases and J by 3 bases. This CDR3 is 17 amino acids long. CDR3: CASSPKGLAGITDTQYF. The CDR3 DNA is TGTGCCAGCAGCCCGAAGGGACTAGCTGGGATAACAGATACGCAGTATTTT. The entire variable domain, with the rest obtained from reference TRBV9 and TRBJ2-3, is as follows: DSGVTQTPKHLITATGQRVTLRCSPRSGDLSVYWYQQSLDQGLQFLIQYYNGEERAKGNILERFSAQQFPDLHSELNLSSLELGDSALYFCASSPKGLAGITDTQYFGPGTRLTVL.

J is TRBJ2-2 and V is TRBV19; D not resolved. The germline V gene has CDR1 LNHDA and CDR2 SQIVND (reference sequence). Trimming removed 5 bases from V and 2 bases from J, with 6 bases in between. The CDR3 consists of 13 residues. For the CDR3, the DNA is TGTGCCAGTAGTCTCCGTAACACCGGGGAGCTGTTTTTT. It encodes CASSLRNTGELFF.

This chain uses TRBV5-8 with TRBJ2-7; 10 bases are shared with TRBD2. This CDR3 is built from 14 residues. Germline CDR1 and CDR2: SGHTS and YDEGEE. V shed 2 bases and J 5 bases; nucleotides not matched to a gene: 4. The CDR3 DNA reads as TGTGCCAGCAGCTTTAGCGGGAGGAGGCACGAGCAGTACTTC. Its protein is CASSFSGRRHEQYF.

In its sample, this clone was seen a few times. The chain employs TRBV2 and TRBJ1-2; possibly TRBD1 for D (6 bases). Germline CDR1 SNHLY, CDR2 FYNNEI. V was cut by 1 base and J by 8 bases, with 14 bases left in between. The CDR3 consists of 14 residues. The CDR3 is CASSEGGHHGGYTF. The DNA of the CDR3 is TGTGCCAGCAGTGAAGGGGGACACCACGGCGGCTACACCTTC.

The rearrangement links TRBV9 to TRBJ2-2, with 8 positions matching TRBD2. CDR1 is SGDLS, CDR2 YYNGEE, per germline. Trimming cost V 2 bases and J 1 base; bases outside gene matches: 4. CDR3 length: 16 amino acids. The CDR3 spells CASSVAGGENTGELFF. The CDR3 DNA follows: TGTGCCAGCAGCGTTGCCGGGGGGGAGAACACCGGGGAGCTGTTTTTT.

J is TRBJ2-7 and V is TRBV4-2, with D uncertain. The germline V gene has CDR1 LGHNA and CDR2 YNFKEQ. The CDR3 sequence is 14 residues long. Deletions cut 1 base from V and 4 bases from J, with 11 bases between. CDR3 bases: TGTGCCAGCAGCCAAGGTCCCTACGAATACGAGCAGTACTTC. Encoded protein: CASSQGPYEYEQYF.

The V call is TRBV7-8, the J call TRBJ2-1; no reliable D call. Trimming removed 5 bases at V and 0 bases at J, with 23 bases between. This CDR3 spans 19 amino acids. CDR1 and CDR2 (germline): SGHVS, FQNEAQ. Here the CDR3 DNA reads TGTGCCAGCAGCCCAACGGTCCCTACACACTCTAGCTCCTACAATGAGCAGTTCTTC. Its translation is CASSPTVPTHSSSYNEQFF.

This clone appeared once. The chain employs TRBV27 and TRBJ2-7, with 7 positions matching TRBD2. Per germline, CDR1 MNHEY and CDR2 SMNVEV (reference sequence). V was pared by 0 bases and J by 4 bases, with 6 bases of the junction left unmatched. CDR3 length equals 15 residues. Here the CDR3 DNA reads TGTGCCAGCAGTTTATCGACTTGGGGGGGATACGAGCAGTACTTC. Translation gives CASSLSTWGGYEQYF.

In its sample, this clone was seen once. V usage is TRBV6-5 and J usage is TRBJ2-7; 7 nucleotides match TRBD2. There are 16 residues in the CDR3. The V and J ends lost 0 bases and 0 bases, in that order; junction bases with no gene match: 5. From germline, CDR1 is MNHEY and CDR2 SVGAGI. The CDR3 here is CASSYSRGGSSYEQYF. Written as DNA, the CDR3 is TGTGCCAGCAGTTACTCGCGGGGCGGGAGCTCCTACGAGCAGTACTTC.

The gene calls are TRBV5-1 and TRBJ1-2; 12 positions match TRBD1. This CDR3 is built from 16 residues. V lost 4 bases to trimming and J lost 8 bases; unmatched junction nucleotides: 12. Germline CDR1 reads SGHRS; CDR2 reads YFSETQ. CDR3: CASSGTGGGQFWGYTF. The CDR3 DNA is TGCGCCAGCAGCGGGACAGGGGGCGGCCAATTCTGGGGCTACACCTTC.

The gene calls are TRBV11-3 and TRBJ2-3, with 9 nucleotides matching TRBD2. The length of the CDR3 is 15 residues. Germline V gene sequence: CDR1 SGHNT, CDR2 YENEEA. Trimming cost V 1 base and J 6 bases; bases outside gene matches: 5. The CDR3 loop reads CASSLGLAGSDTQYF. CDR3 coding DNA: TGTGCCAGCAGCTTAGGGCTAGCGGGGTCGGATACGCAGTATTTT.

This clone was detected only once. CDR3 sequence reads: CAWSVRGLGPNEQYF. The CDR3 nucleotides are TGTGCCTGGAGTGTACGAGGACTAGGTCCCAACGAGCAGTACTTC. This rearrangement joins TRBV30 to TRBJ2-7; 7 nucleotides line up with TRBD2. Germline CDR1 is GTSNPN and CDR2 is SVGIG (reference sequence). The CDR3 loop spans 15 amino acids. V shed 0 bases, J shed 5 bases, and the junction held 10 bases outside the gene matches.

The J gene is TRBJ1-1, the V gene TRBV7-2; D possibly corresponds to TRBD1 (5 bases). This CDR3 spans 14 amino acids. Germline lookup yields CDR1 SGHTA and CDR2 FQGNSA. Trimming shortened V by 3 bases and J by 1 base, and 9 bases separated the two germline ends. In DNA, the CDR3 is TGTGCCAGCAGCTTTGGGGCTGGGAACACTGAAGCTTTCTTT. It translates to CASSFGAGNTEAFF.

V is TRBV18 and J is TRBJ1-1; 10 positions match TRBD1. V lost 6 bases and J lost 6; bases outside the gene matches: 7. This CDR3 has 14 residues. CDR1 and CDR2 (germline): KGHSH, LQKENI. As DNA, the CDR3 is TGTGCCAGCTCCCCGGGACAGGGGACTTCTGAAGCTTTCTTT. It yields the protein CASSPGQGTSEAFF.

This clone has just one count. The genes are TRBV4-1 and TRBJ2-3; D perhaps matches TRBD1 (5 bases). V was pared by 0 bases and J by 1 base, with 5 bases between. CDR3 length: 14 residues. Germline CDR1 reads MGHRA; CDR2 reads YSYEKL. In DNA form, the CDR3 reads TGCGCCAGCAGCCAAGAGACAGGCACAGATACGCAGTATTTT. Its protein is CASSQETGTDTQYF.

This clone was picked up a small number of times. V usage is TRBV7-8 and J usage is TRBJ1-2, with TRBD1 as a possible D gene (5 bases). From germline, CDR1 is SGHVS and CDR2 FQNEAQ. The CDR3 is 15 amino acids. Trimming cost V 1 base and J 0 bases, with 9 bases left between them. Here the CDR3 reads CASSLVPGSNYGYTF. The CDR3, as DNA: TGTGCCAGCAGCTTAGTCCCAGGGTCTAACTATGGCTACACCTTC.

The CDR3 region has the DNA TGTGCCAGCAGAGAGGGCCTCCTGACGGGAGGCTACACCTTC. Its translation is CASREGLLTGGYTF. V is TRBV28 and J is TRBJ1-2; no clear D. The CDR3 sequence is 14 residues long. CDR1 and CDR2 from the germline V gene are MDHEN and SYDVKM. V lost 6 bases and J lost 8, with 19 bases in between.

This chain joins TRBV2 and TRBJ2-7; maybe TRBD2 (6 bases). The germline V gene encodes CDR1 SNHLY and CDR2 FYNNEI. V lost 2 bases and J lost 6, with 11 bases in between. This CDR3 is 13 amino acids long. CDR3 residues: CASSEPGLAEQYF. CDR3 nucleotides: TGTGCCAGCAGTGAACCGGGACTGGCCGAGCAGTACTTC.

This clone has more than one count but fewer than ten. The gene calls are TRBV4-1 and TRBJ1-4, with TRBD1 matching over 9 bases. This CDR3 spans 13 amino acids. Germline trimming cut 5 bases from V and 7 bases from J; bases unmatched to any gene: 2. CDR1 is MGHRA and CDR2 is YSYEKL in the germline V gene. The CDR3 nucleotides are TGCGCCAGCAGCGGGACAGGGCGTGAAAAACTGTTTTTT. Its translation is CASSGTGREKLFF.

Remarks on this clone: Since a much larger clone is just one base distant, this may be a read error. The chain joins TRBV11-2 to TRBJ2-1, with TRBD2 matching over 12 bases. V lost 7 bases to trimming and J lost 5 bases; unmatched junction nucleotides: 6. This CDR3 has 15 amino acids. Germline CDR1 reads SGHAT; CDR2 reads FQNNGV. CDR3 DNA: TGTGCCAGCACCCCGACTAGCGGGAGTAACAATGAGCAGTTCTTC. Translating it yields CASTPTSGSNNEQFF.

This clone occurred a few times. V usage is TRBV7-2 and J usage is TRBJ1-2, with 7 bases identical to TRBD1. Trimming cost V 5 bases and J 8 bases; bases outside gene matches: 8. This CDR3 spans 13 amino acids. Germline CDR1 and CDR2: SGHTA and FQGNSA. As DNA, the CDR3 is TGTGCCAGCAGCCCAGGACAGGCCCAGGGCTACACCTTC. This sequence encodes CASSPGQAQGYTF.

V usage is TRBV9 and J usage is TRBJ2-7, with D possibly TRBD2 on 6 matching bases. The CDR3 extends over 14 amino acids. The V gene lost 4 bases and the J gene lost 5 bases, with 16 bases spanning the gap. CDR1 and CDR2 from the germline V gene are SGDLS and YYNGEE. CDR3 in amino acids: CASSHRLVDDEQYF. The CDR3 coding sequence is TGTGCCAGCAGCCATCGACTAGTAGACGACGAGCAGTACTTC.

Only one count was recorded for this clone. The chain has TRBV9 and TRBJ1-5, with D possibly being TRBD1 (6 bases). This CDR3 comprises 15 residues. Germline V CDR1 and CDR2: SGDLS, YYNGEE. The ends were cut back, 0 bases at V and 5 bases at J, with 12 bases in the middle. The CDR3: CASSVGGGYDQPQHF. DNA for the CDR3: TGTGCCAGCAGCGTAGGGGGGGGCTACGATCAGCCCCAGCATTTT.

The chain is built from TRBV6-4 and TRBJ2-3, with unresolved D. V lost 3 bases and J 4 bases, leaving 14 bases between the germline ends. This CDR3 region has 15 residues. Germline assignment: CDR1 MRHNA and CDR2 SNTAGT. CDR3 region: CASSDGKREADTQYF. Here the CDR3 DNA reads TGTGCCAGCAGTGATGGTAAAAGAGAGGCAGATACGCAGTATTTT.

This clone appeared once. This rearrangement joins TRBV7-9 to TRBJ1-2, with TRBD1 as a possible D gene (6 bases). This CDR3 is built from 12 residues. V gave up 6 bases and J gave up 8 bases, with 13 bases separating them. Looked up from germline, CDR1 is SEHNR and CDR2 is FQNEAQ (reference sequence). The CDR3 is CASREYREGYTF. CDR3 DNA sequence: TGTGCCAGCAGAGAGTACAGGGAAGGCTACACCTTC.